The TCR beta chain described here comes from a study of blood T cell repertoires in COVID-19. This table comes from immunoSEQ multiplex PCR, and its TCRdb copy is limited to in-frame clones, with some not included. The sample has around 170,000 clones, around 87% seen once. CDR3 length: 15 amino acids. V gave up 4 bases and J gave up 4 bases, with 12 bases separating them. CDR1 SGHRS and CDR2 YFSETQ come from the germline V gene. The chain joins TRBV5-1 to TRBJ1-6, with a possible D match to TRBD1 (5 bases). The TCR sequence derives from a woman between 25 and 40 years old with active or convalescent COVID-19. The sequenced material came from peripheral blood. Here the CDR3 reads CASSIQGRYNSPLHF. The CDR3 coding sequence is TGCGCCAGCAGCATCCAGGGCCGTTATAATTCACCCCTCCACTTT. The full variable domain, with the rest looked up from reference TRBV5-1 and TRBJ1-6, is KAGVTQTPRYLIKTRGQQVTLSCSPISGHRSVSWYQQTPGQGLQFLFEYFSETQRNKGNFPGRFSGRQFSNSRSEMNVSTLELGDSALYLCASSIQGRYNSPLHFGNGTRLTVT.